This T cell receptor beta chain was identified in a study of neoadjuvant anti-PD-1 for oral cavity cancer. Overall study: Patients without progression received a fourth nivolumab dose around day 43, then surgical resection on days 50-56. Study-wide results and limits: Only a few patients per response group were TCR-analyzed; validation needed.

Six replicates per PBMC sample, mostly from approximately 0.45 ug of genomic DNA. TCRdb's copy holds only in-frame clones and misses some; the assay was immunoSEQ multiplex PCR. The sample lists thousands of clones, around 75% occurring once. Indicated time point: after neoadjuvant nivolumab, at surgical resection. Cohort: HPV-negative, locally advanced oral cavity squamous cell carcinoma patients. Between the trimmed V and J ends, which lost 0 bases and 4 bases, there was a span of 13 bases. The CDR3 is 16 amino acids. CDR1 and CDR2 from the germline V gene are SGHKS and YYEKEE (reference sequence). As to this clone: What it recognizes is unknown.

The chain recombines TRBV5-5 with TRBJ2-2; D might be TRBD1 (5 bases). The sequencing used PBMCs, collected after nivolumab (anti-PD-1) treatment. The source of this sequence is a person between 40 and 79 years old with oral cavity squamous cell carcinoma. The CDR3 DNA is TGTGCCAGCAGCTTGGGACCCTCAGGGCTCACCGGGGAGCTGTTTTTT. Its protein is CASSLGPSGLTGELFF.